This entry is about one T cell receptor (beta chain). The antigen remains unidentified. The V gene lost 3 bases and the J gene lost 5 bases, with 2 bases spanning the gap. The CDR3 sequence is 12 residues long. Per germline, CDR1 SNHLY and CDR2 FYNNEI. Clones were sequenced by immunoSEQ multiplex PCR, and TCRdb holds only the in-frame ones, with some missing. This sample has about 140,000 clones; 80% to 95% occur once, and the top ten carry 3.6%. This record belongs to a study of T cell responses to AZD1222 COVID-19 vaccine. Study-level points and caveats: Baseline seropositivity occurred in only 5 to 7 AZD1222 recipients. With two AZD1222 doses given, Spike-specific TCR breadth and depth both rose. Possibly, clonal diversity was underestimated; donors were largely white British and included more females.

Analyses pooled second doses at about 4 or about 12 weeks. The chain is built from TRBV2 and TRBJ1-6; D call uncertain. This clonotype was obtained from an adult who received the AZD1222 COVID-19 vaccine. Sequenced here: peripheral blood, sampled 28 days after the second AZD1222 dose. CDR3 coding DNA: TGTGCCAGCAGTGACAATAATTCACCCCTCCACTTT. Translated, it gives CASSDNNSPLHF.